Presented here are 8 T cell receptor beta chains from one specimen sequenced in a study of blood T cells in healthy people across ages. A second PCR, run for roughly 7 to 12 cycles, used a sample-barcoded 5' primer plus a J-beta primer mix. TCRdb recomputed calls from the 5' RACE reads with MiXCR, one row per CDR3 protein. The sample records around 1,900,000 distinct CDR3 sequences, 39% being singletons. The sample taken for sequencing was blood. These receptors came from a human donor in good health.

This chain joins TRBV20-1 and TRBJ1-1; no clear D gene. The CDR3 is made up of 10 amino acids. Germline CDR1 reads DFQATT; CDR2 reads SNEGSKA (reference sequence). The CDR3 DNA reads as TGCAGCTCCCTCGGGGTTGAAGCTTTCTTT. It translates to CSSLGVEAFF.

This clonotype was observed a handful of times. Written as DNA, the CDR3 is TGTGCCAGCAGTTACGGATTTGGCAGGTCGAACTATGGCTACACCTTC. Its protein product is CASSYGFGRSNYGYTF. The chain has TRBV6-5 and TRBJ1-2; D gene unclear. The CDR3 has 16 amino acids. V was clipped by 2 bases and J by 2 bases, with 15 bases between them. Germline CDR1 MNHEY, CDR2 SVGAGI.

The chain couples TRBV5-5 to TRBJ1-2; D gene unclear. The CDR3 contains 12 residues. V was cut by 6 bases and J by 6 bases, with 12 bases left in between. Germline V gene lookup returns CDR1 SGHKS and CDR2 YYEKEE (reference sequence). DNA of the CDR3: TGTGCCAGCAACTTTGGCGGGGATGGCTACACCTTC. It translates to CASNFGGDGYTF.

The rearrangement joins TRBV7-2 to TRBJ2-3; D could derive from TRBD1 or TRBD2 (5 bases each). V lost 1 base to trimming and J lost 11 bases, with 13 bases between them. The CDR3 sequence is 13 residues long. The V gene's germline CDR1 is SGHTA and CDR2 FQGNSA. CDR3 in amino acids: CASSLERGRRQYF. Written as DNA, the CDR3 is TGTGCCAGCAGCTTAGAACGGGGCCGAAGGCAGTATTTT.

As for this clonotype: An end of the junction differs from the germline gene, which may be a read error. The V and J genes are TRBV7-2 and TRBJ2-5; the D call may be TRBD1 or TRBD2 (6 bases each). In germline, CDR1 is SGHTA, CDR2 FQGNSA. The CDR3 covers 15 residues. In DNA form, the CDR3 reads TGTGCCAGCAGCTCTAACAGGGAGGATCTAAAGACCCCGTACTTC. Translation: CASSSNREDLKTPYF.

Worth noting for this clonotype: One junction end does not reproduce the germline sequence, and a read error may be involved. The V gene is TRBV11-2, the J gene TRBJ2-1; D gene ambiguous. CDR1 and CDR2 (germline): SGHAT, FQNNGV. CDR3 length: 11 residues. This CDR3 is CASTGVDERFF. CDR3 DNA: TGTGCCAGCACTGGGGTGGATGAGCGGTTCTTC.

This clonotype was recorded at least ten times. The chain links TRBV6-5 to TRBJ1-2; D possibly corresponds to TRBD1 (5 bases). The CDR3 runs to 12 residues. CDR1 is MNHEY and CDR2 is SVGAGI in the germline V gene. Trimming cost V 5 bases and J 7 bases, with 11 bases left between them. Here the CDR3 DNA reads TGTGCCAGCAGTCCCGGGGCGGGTGGCTACACCTTC. Amino acids: CASSPGAGGYTF.

This clonotype was observed a few times. The chain uses TRBV12-3 or TRBV12-4 and TRBJ1-1; D perhaps matches TRBD1 (6 bases). Trimming left V 5 bases short and J 3 bases short, with 10 bases between. This CDR3 is 13 amino acids long. Written as DNA, the CDR3 is TGTGCCAGCAGTACAAACAGGGACACTGAAGCTTTCTTT. Translating gives CASSTNRDTEAFF.